The 21 T cell receptor beta chains below come from one sample, sequenced in a study of low-dose radiotherapy and immunotherapy resistance in tumors. As to time point: after trial treatment. Treatment reported: LDRT plus nivolumab, ipilimumab, low-dose cyclophosphamide and aspirin (RACIN trial). First-strand cDNA relied on TRAV- and TRBV-specific primers spanning alpha and beta chains. Over around 19 PCR cycles, TCRs were amplified from a constant-region primer and V-primer adapter. TCRdb re-called the reads through MiXCR, storing one row per CDR3 protein. The sample consists of around 100,000 distinct CDR3 sequences, less than 25% of them appearing once. The sequences come from PBMCs, collected after low-dose radiotherapy plus immunotherapy. The source of these receptors is a female donor with ovarian cancer.

The chain carries TRBV5-5 and TRBJ2-7, with 8 nucleotides matching TRBD1. The CDR3 totals 14 residues. V lost 0 bases, J lost 7 bases, and 6 bases stayed unmatched. The germline gives CDR1 SGHKS, CDR2 YYEKEE (reference sequence). In DNA, the CDR3 is TGTGCCAGCAGCTTGGTGGACAGGGCACAGGAGCAGTACTTC. The encoded protein is CASSLVDRAQEQYF.

In this sample, this clonotype turned up many times. The V gene is TRBV29-1, the J gene TRBJ1-1; D gene unclear. The V and J ends lost 8 bases and 4 bases respectively, with 11 bases between them. CDR3 length: 11 amino acids. Germline V lookup: CDR1 SQVTM, CDR2 ANQGSEA. This chain's CDR3 is CSWKGRTEAFF. CDR3 nucleotides: TGCAGCTGGAAGGGTCGCACTGAAGCTTTCTTT.

This clonotype was recorded at least ten times. This chain joins TRBV6-5 and TRBJ2-7, with D possibly matching TRBD1 (7 bases). The CDR3 extends over 14 amino acids. In germline, CDR1 is MNHEY, CDR2 SVGAGI. Between the trimmed V and J ends, which lost 2 bases and 4 bases, there was a span of 12 bases. In DNA form, the CDR3 reads TGTGCCAGCAGTTACAAGGCGGGACAGTACGAGCAGTACTTC. It yields the protein CASSYKAGQYEQYF.

Concerning this clonotype itself: No DNA is shown, since the ends of the CDR3 on it are uncertain; the CDR3 is the one TCRdb lists. The rearrangement links TRBV23-1 to TRBJ2-2; TRBD1 was called by the table and not checked on the DNA. TRBV23-1 is placed among ORFs of uncertain function. Termini included, the CDR3 measures 13 amino acids. CDR3 sequence: CASHTGDRGAVFF.

V usage is TRBV19 and J usage is TRBJ1-2, with D tentatively TRBD1 (5 bases). Germline V gene sequence: CDR1 LNHDA, CDR2 SQIVND (reference sequence). The V end was cut by 8 bases, the J end by 2 bases, with 15 bases between. The CDR3 loop spans 14 amino acids. In DNA, the CDR3 is TGTGCCAGTTCTCCGGGACGGCAGAACTATGGCTACACCTTC. Translating gives CASSPGRQNYGYTF.

This clonotype was seen many times. This rearrangement joins TRBV6-5 to TRBJ2-1; a possible D gene is TRBD2 (5 bases). This CDR3 has 14 amino acids. V was shortened by 8 bases and J by 0 bases, with 11 bases between the two germline ends. Germline CDR1 and CDR2: MNHEY and SVGAGI. The CDR3 DNA sequence: TGTGCCAGCTGGACGGGAAGCTCCTACAATGAGCAGTTCTTC. The encoded protein is CASWTGSSYNEQFF.

This clonotype was recorded at least ten times. V usage is TRBV28 and J usage is TRBJ2-1; 9 positions match TRBD1. Trimming took 6 bases from V and 0 from J; bases not matched to a gene: 6. This CDR3 comprises 16 residues. Germline values: CDR1 MDHEN, CDR2 SYDVKM. CDR3 sequence: CASRTGGYSSYNEQFF. CDR3 in DNA: TGTGCCAGCAGAACAGGGGGCTATAGCTCCTACAATGAGCAGTTCTTC.

This clonotype was picked up many times. The rearrangement joins TRBV28 to TRBJ2-7, with unresolved D. CDR3 size: 13 residues. Trimming pared 5 bases from V and 1 base from J, leaving 9 bases between. Germline CDR1 reads MDHEN; CDR2 reads SYDVKM. DNA of the CDR3: TGTGCCAGCAGTGCCCCCCTTTCCTACGAGCAGTACTTC. This translates into CASSAPLSYEQYF.

J is TRBJ2-1 and V is TRBV29-1; 8 nucleotides line up with TRBD2. Germline V lookup: CDR1 SQVTM, CDR2 ANQGSEA. CDR3 length: 15 residues. Germline trimming cut 8 bases from V and 9 bases from J; bases unmatched to any gene: 18. CDR3 coding DNA: TGCAGCCCTTTAGCCTATAAGGGACTAGAGGTTGAGCAGTTCTTC. It yields the protein CSPLAYKGLEVEQFF.

This clonotype was found once. One base separates it from a far larger clone, so it is likely a read error. J is TRBJ2-7 and V is TRBV6-5; no clear D gene. Trimming removed 0 bases from V and 7 bases from J, with 19 bases in between. Germline CDR1 is MNHEY and CDR2 is SVGAGI. This CDR3 has 16 amino acids. The CDR3 region has the DNA TGTGCCAGCAGTTACTCAGGAGCCCCTTCCTACAATGAGCAGTACTTC. Amino acids: CASSYSGAPSYNEQYF.

This clonotype was found many times. The chain uses TRBV7-9 and TRBJ1-1; D remains ambiguous. The CDR3 totals 13 residues. Germline loops: CDR1 SEHNR, CDR2 FQNEAQ (reference sequence). V was pared by 4 bases and J by 4 bases, with 10 bases between. CDR3 DNA sequence: TGTGCCAGCAGCTCCGGAGGGCTCACTGAAGCTTTCTTT. This encodes CASSSGGLTEAFF. Full variable domain (remainder filled in from reference TRBV7-9 and TRBJ1-1): DTGVSQNPRHKITKRGQNVTFRCDPISEHNRLYWYRQTLGQGPEFLTYFQNEAQLEKSRLLSDRFSAERPKGSFSTLEIQRTEQGDSAMYLCASSSGGLTEAFFGQGTRLTVV.

This clonotype was detected many times. The chain recombines TRBV28 with TRBJ2-3; maybe TRBD2 (6 bases). The CDR3 has 16 amino acids. Deletions cut 4 bases from V and 2 bases from J, with 16 bases between. The germline V gene encodes CDR1 MDHEN and CDR2 SYDVKM. CDR3 in amino acids: CASSSPGLGSTDTQYF. CDR3 sequence (DNA): TGTGCCAGCAGTTCCCCGGGACTCGGGTCCACAGATACGCAGTATTTT.

This clonotype was found many times. V usage is TRBV5-1 and J usage is TRBJ2-2; TRBD1 matches at 7 bases. The trim removed 5 bases at V and 0 bases at J, leaving 7 bases unmatched. Germline-derived CDR1 and CDR2 are SGHRS and YFSETQ. The CDR3 consists of 16 residues. The DNA for the CDR3 is TGCGCCAGCAGATACGCAGGGGGAACGAACACCGGGGAGCTGTTTTTT. The encoded protein is CASRYAGGTNTGELFF.

A word on this clonotype: The limits of the CDR3 on the DNA are not certain, so only TCRdb's listed CDR3 is given. The V call is TRBV2, the J call TRBJ2-2; the D call TRBD1 from the table was never checked on the DNA. The CDR3 spans 15 residues, counting both ends. Per the germline V gene, CDR1 is SNHLY and CDR2 is FYNNEI. CDR3 protein: CASRRGLNTGELFFF.

This clonotype was observed a handful of times. The junction does not match germline at one end; this may be a read error. The V gene is TRBV11-2, the J gene TRBJ2-7; D gene uncertain. CDR3 length equals 12 residues. Germline V lookup: CDR1 SGHAT, CDR2 FQNNGV. For the CDR3, the DNA is TGTGTCAGCAGCTTAGGCGGCTACGAGCAGTACTTC. This gives the protein CVSSLGGYEQYF.

The chain is built from TRBV1 and TRBJ1-1; TRBD1, the table's D call, was not compared with the DNA. TRBV1 is a pseudogene segment. The CDR3 consists of 17 residues. The DNA of the CDR3 is TGCACCACATGGGGACAGGGAGTTGGAATAGAGAACACTGAAGCTTTCTTT. This encodes CTTWGQGVGIENTEAFF.

This clonotype appeared a few times. The chain carries TRBV6-2 or TRBV6-3 and TRBJ1-3; D might be TRBD1 (5 bases). The germline gives CDR1 MNHEY, CDR2 SVGEGT. The CDR3 covers 12 residues. V lost 6 bases and J 9 bases, leaving 12 bases between the germline ends. The CDR3 reads CASRGELGTIYF. CDR3 sequence (DNA): TGTGCCAGCAGGGGGGAGTTGGGCACCATATATTTT.

This clonotype occurred many times. V is TRBV6-2 or TRBV6-3 and J is TRBJ2-7; TRBD2 matches 9 bases. The CDR3 has 16 amino acids. Germline V gene lookup returns CDR1 MNHEY and CDR2 SVGEGT. V lost 7 bases to trimming and J lost 6 bases; unmatched junction nucleotides: 16. The CDR3 region is CASTQSEAGGPREQYF. The CDR3, as DNA: TGTGCCAGCACCCAAAGTGAAGCGGGGGGCCCGCGCGAGCAGTACTTC.

Many counts were recorded for this clonotype. The gene calls are TRBV29-1 and TRBJ1-4; D call uncertain. This CDR3 spans 12 amino acids. The germline V and J ends were trimmed by 5 bases and 8 bases, with 12 bases remaining between them. Germline CDR1 and CDR2: SQVTM and ANQGSEA. The CDR3 DNA reads TGCAGCGTTCTTAGTATGGGAGAAAAACTGTTTTTT. Translation gives CSVLSMGEKLFF.

This clonotype was counted many times. V usage is TRBV6-2 or TRBV6-3 and J usage is TRBJ1-1, with D possibly being TRBD1 (6 bases). The germline CDR1 and CDR2 sequences are MNHEY and SVGEGT. V gave up 8 bases and J gave up 0 bases, with 10 bases separating them. The CDR3 is 13 residues long. The CDR3 DNA sequence: TGTGCCAGCGGCGACAGGTTGAACACTGAAGCTTTCTTT. It specifies CASGDRLNTEAFF.

In this sample, this clonotype turned up many times. The V gene is TRBV20-1, the J gene TRBJ2-7; D possibly matches TRBD1 or TRBD2 (6 bases each). The V end lost 0 bases, the J end lost 2 bases, and 17 bases lay between the germline ends. The germline CDR1 and CDR2 sequences are DFQATT and SNEGSKA (reference sequence). The CDR3 has 16 amino acids. CDR3 loop: CSAREGGGHGAYEQYF. The CDR3 DNA reads as TGCAGTGCTAGAGAGGGGGGCGGCCATGGAGCCTACGAGCAGTACTTC.